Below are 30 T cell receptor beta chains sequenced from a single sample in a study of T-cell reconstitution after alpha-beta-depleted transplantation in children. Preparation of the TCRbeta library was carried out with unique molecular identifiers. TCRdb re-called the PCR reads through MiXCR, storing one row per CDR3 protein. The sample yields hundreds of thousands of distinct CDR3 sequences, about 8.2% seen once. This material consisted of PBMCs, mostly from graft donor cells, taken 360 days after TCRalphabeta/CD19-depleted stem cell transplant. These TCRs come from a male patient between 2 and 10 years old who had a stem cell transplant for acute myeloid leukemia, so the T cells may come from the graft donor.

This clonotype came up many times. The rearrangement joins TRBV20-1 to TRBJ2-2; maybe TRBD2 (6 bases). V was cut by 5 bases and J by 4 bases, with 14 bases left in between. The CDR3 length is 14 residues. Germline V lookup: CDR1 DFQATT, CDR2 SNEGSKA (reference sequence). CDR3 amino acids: CSALFEGGTGELFF. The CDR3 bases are TGCAGTGCTCTTTTTGAGGGAGGCACCGGGGAGCTGTTTTTT.

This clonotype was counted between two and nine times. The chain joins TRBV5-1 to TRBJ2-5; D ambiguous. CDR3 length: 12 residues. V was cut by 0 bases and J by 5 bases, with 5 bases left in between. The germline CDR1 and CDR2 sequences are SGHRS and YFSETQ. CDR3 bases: TGCGCCAGCAGCTTGGGTTGGGAGACCCAGTACTTC. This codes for CASSLGWETQYF.

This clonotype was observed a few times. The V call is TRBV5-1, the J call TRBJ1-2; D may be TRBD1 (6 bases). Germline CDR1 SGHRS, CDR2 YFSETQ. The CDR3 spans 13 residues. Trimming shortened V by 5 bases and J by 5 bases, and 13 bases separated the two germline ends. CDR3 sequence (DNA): TGCGCCAGCAGACCCGGACAGACATATGGCTACACCTTC. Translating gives CASRPGQTYGYTF.

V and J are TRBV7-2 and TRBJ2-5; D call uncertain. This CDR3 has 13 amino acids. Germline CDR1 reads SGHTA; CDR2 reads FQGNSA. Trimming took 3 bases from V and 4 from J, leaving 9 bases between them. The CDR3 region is CASSFRHSETQYF. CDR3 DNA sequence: TGTGCCAGCAGCTTTAGACATTCAGAGACCCAGTACTTC.

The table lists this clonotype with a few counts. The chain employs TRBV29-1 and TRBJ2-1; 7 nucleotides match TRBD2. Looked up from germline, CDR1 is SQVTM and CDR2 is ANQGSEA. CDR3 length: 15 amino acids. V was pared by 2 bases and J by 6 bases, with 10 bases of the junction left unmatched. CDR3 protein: CSVEFAGEAVNEQFF. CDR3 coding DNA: TGCAGCGTTGAATTCGCGGGAGAGGCGGTCAATGAGCAGTTCTTC.

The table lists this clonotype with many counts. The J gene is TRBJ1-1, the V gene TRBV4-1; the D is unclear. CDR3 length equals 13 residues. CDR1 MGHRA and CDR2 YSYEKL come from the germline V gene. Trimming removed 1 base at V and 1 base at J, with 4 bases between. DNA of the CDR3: TGCGCCAGCAGCCAAGGGGGGAACACTGAAGCTTTCTTT. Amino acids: CASSQGGNTEAFF.

Here the CDR3 reads CATQVDRLVFF. The CDR3 nucleotides read TGTGCCACCCAGGTGGACCGACTAGTGTTCTTC. This sequence joins TRBV12-3 or TRBV12-4 and TRBJ2-1, with D possibly matching TRBD2 (6 bases). There are 11 residues in the CDR3. With 10 bases removed from V and 15 bases from J, the gap between germline ends came to 19 bases.

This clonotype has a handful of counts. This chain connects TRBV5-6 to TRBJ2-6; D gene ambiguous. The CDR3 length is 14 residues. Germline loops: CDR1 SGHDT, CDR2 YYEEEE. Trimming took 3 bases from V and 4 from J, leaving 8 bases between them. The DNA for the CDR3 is TGTGCCAGCAGCTCCCATCTAGGGGCCAACGTCCTGACTTTC. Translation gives CASSSHLGANVLTF. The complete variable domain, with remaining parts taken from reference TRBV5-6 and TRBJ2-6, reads DAGVTQSPTHLIKTRGQQVTLRCSPKSGHDTVSWYQQALGQGPQFIFQYYEEEERQRGNFPDRFSGHQFPNYSSELNVNALLLGDSALYLCASSSHLGANVLTFGAGSRLTVL.

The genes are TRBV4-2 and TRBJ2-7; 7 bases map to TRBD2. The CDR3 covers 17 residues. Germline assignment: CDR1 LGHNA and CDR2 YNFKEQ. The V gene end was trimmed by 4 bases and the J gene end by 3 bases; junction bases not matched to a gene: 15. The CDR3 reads CASSPNPPGLGLYEQYF. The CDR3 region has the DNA TGTGCCAGCAGCCCCAACCCGCCCGGACTAGGCCTCTACGAGCAGTACTTC.

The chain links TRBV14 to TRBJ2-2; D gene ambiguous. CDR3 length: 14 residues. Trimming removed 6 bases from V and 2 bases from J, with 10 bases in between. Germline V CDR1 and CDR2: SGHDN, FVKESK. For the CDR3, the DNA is TGTGCCAGCAGGAGGCATCCCAACACCGGGGAGCTGTTTTTT. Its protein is CASRRHPNTGELFF.

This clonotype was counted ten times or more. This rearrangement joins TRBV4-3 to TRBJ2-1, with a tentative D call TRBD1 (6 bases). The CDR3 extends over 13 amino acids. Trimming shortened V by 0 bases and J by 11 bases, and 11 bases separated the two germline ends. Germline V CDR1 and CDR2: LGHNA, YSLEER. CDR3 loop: CASSQDLRGKQFF. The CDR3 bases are TGCGCCAGCAGCCAAGATCTTAGGGGGAAGCAGTTCTTC.

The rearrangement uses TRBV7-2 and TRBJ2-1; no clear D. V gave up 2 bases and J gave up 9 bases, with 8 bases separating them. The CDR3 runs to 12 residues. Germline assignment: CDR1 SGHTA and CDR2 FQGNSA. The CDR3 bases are TGTGCCAGCAGCTTACGTGGTTTTGAGCAGTTCTTC. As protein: CASSLRGFEQFF.

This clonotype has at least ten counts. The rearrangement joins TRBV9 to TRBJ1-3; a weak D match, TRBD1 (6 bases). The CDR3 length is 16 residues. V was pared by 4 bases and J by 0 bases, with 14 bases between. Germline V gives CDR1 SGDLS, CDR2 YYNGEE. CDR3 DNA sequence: TGTGCCAGCAGCACGCTACAGGGATCCTCTGGAAACACCATATATTTT. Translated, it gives CASSTLQGSSGNTIYF.

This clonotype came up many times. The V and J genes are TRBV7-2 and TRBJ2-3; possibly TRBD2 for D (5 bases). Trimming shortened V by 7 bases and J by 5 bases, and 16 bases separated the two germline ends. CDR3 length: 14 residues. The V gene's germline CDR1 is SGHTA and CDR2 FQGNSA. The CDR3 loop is CASKTLEEGDTQYF. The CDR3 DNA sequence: TGTGCCAGCAAGACCCTGGAGGAAGGAGATACGCAGTATTTT.

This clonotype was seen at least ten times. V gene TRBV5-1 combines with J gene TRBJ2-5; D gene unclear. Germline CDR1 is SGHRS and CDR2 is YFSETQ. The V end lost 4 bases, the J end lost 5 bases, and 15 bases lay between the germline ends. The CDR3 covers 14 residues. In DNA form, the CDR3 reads TGCGCCAGCAGCACCTACATACCGTCGGAGACCCAGTACTTC. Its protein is CASSTYIPSETQYF.

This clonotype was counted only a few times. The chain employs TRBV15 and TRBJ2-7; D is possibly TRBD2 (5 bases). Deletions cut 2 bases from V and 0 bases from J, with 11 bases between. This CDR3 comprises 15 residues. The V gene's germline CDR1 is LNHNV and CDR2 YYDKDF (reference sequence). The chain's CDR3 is CATSRYRESSYEQYF. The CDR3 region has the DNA TGTGCCACCAGCAGATACCGGGAATCCTCCTACGAGCAGTACTTC.

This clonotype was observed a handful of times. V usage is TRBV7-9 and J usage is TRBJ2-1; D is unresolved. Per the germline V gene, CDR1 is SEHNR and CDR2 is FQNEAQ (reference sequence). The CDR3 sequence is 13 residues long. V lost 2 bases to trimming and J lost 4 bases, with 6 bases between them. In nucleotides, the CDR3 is TGTGCCAGCAGCTTATGGGGATACAATGAGCAGTTCTTC. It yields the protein CASSLWGYNEQFF.

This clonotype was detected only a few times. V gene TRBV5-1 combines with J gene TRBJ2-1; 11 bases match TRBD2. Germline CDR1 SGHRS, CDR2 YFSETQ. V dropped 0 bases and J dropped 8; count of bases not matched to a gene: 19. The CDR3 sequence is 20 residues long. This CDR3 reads CASSLVQGRELAGVSDEQFF. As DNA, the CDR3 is TGCGCCAGCAGCTTGGTCCAGGGACGTGAACTAGCGGGAGTATCGGATGAGCAGTTCTTC.

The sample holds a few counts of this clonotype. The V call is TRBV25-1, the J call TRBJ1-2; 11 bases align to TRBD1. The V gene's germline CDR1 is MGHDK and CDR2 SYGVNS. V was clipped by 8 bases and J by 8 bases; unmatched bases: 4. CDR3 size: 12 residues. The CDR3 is CASRDRGSGYTF. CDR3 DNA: TGTGCCAGCCGGGACAGGGGGAGCGGCTACACCTTC.

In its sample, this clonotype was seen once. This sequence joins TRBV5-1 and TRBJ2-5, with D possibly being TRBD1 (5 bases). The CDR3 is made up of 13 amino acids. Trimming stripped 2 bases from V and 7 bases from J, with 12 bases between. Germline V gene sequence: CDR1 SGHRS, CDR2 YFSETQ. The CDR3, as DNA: TGCGCCAGCAGCTTTGAACTTAGGGGGACCCAGTACTTC. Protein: CASSFELRGTQYF.

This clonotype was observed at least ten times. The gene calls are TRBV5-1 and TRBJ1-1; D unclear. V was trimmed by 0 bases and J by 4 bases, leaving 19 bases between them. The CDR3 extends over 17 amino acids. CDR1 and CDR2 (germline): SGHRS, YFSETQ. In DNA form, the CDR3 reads TGCGCCAGCAGCTTGGGTGGTTGGCCTATAAGAGGCACTGAAGCTTTCTTT. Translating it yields CASSLGGWPIRGTEAFF.

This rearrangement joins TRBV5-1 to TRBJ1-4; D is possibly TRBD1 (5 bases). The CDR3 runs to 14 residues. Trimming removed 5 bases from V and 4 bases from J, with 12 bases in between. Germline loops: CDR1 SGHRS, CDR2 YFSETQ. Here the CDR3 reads CASRPDSSNEKLFF. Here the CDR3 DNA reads TGCGCCAGCAGACCTGACAGTAGTAATGAAAAACTGTTTTTT.

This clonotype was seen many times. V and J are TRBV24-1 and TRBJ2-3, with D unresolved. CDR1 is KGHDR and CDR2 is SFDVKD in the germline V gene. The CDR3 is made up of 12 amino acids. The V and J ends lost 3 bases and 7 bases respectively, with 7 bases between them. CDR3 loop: CATSDLGYTQYF. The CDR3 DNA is TGTGCCACCAGTGATCTAGGGTATACGCAGTATTTT.

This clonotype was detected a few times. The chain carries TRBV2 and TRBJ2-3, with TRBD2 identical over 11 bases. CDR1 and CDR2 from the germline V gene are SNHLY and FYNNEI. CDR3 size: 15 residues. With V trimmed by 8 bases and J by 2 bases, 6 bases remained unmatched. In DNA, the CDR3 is TGTGCCAGCCCTATGACTAGCGGGGTCACAGATACGCAGTATTTT. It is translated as CASPMTSGVTDTQYF.

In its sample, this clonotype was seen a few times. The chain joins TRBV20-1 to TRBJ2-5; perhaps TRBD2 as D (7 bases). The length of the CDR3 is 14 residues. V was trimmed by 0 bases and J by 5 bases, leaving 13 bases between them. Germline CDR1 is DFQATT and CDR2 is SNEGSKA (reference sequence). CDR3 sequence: CSARDGRGAETQYF. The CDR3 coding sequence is TGCAGTGCTAGAGATGGGAGGGGGGCGGAGACCCAGTACTTC.

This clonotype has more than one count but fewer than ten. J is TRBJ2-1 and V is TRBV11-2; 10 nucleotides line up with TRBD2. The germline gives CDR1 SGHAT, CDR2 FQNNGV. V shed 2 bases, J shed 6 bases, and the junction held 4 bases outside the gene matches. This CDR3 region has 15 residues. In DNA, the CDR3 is TGTGCCAGCAGCTTACTAGCGGGGGTGGCCAATGAGCAGTTCTTC. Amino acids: CASSLLAGVANEQFF.

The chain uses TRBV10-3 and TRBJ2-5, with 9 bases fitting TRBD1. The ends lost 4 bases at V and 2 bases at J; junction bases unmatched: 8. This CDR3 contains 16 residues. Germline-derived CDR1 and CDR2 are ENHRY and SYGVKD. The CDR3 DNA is TGTGCCATCAGTGGTAATAGGGACAGGGTACAAGAGACCCAGTACTTC. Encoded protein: CAISGNRDRVQETQYF.

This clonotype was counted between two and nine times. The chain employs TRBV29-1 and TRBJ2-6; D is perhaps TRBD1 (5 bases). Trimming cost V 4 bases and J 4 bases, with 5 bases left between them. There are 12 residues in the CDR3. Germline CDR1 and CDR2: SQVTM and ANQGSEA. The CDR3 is CSVGQGANVLTF. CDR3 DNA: TGCAGCGTTGGACAGGGGGCCAACGTCCTGACTTTC.

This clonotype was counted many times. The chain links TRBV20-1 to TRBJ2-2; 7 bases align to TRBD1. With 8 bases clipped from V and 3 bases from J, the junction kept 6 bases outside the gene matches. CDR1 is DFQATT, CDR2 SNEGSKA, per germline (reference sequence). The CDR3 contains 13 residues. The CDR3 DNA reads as TGCAGTACCGGACAGGTCGACACCGGGGAGCTGTTTTTT. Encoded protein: CSTGQVDTGELFF.

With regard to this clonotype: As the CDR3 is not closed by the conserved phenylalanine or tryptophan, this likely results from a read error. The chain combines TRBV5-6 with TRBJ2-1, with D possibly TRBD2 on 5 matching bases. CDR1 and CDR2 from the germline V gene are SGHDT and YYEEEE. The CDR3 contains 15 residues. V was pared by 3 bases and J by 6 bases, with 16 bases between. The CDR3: CASSSGIPRGNEQFV. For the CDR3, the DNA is TGTGCCAGCAGCTCCGGGATCCCCCGAGGCAATGAGCAGTTCGTC.